The present T cell receptor (beta chain) was sequenced within a study of T cell changes during pregnancy in multiple sclerosis. A few counts support this clone. The CDR3 length is 14 residues. Losses at the gene ends were 4 bases for V and 5 bases for J; bases not matched to a gene: 6. Germline V gene data show CDR1 as SGDLS and CDR2 as YYNGEE. TCRdb's table, derived via immunoSEQ multiplex PCR, lists solely in-frame clones and lacks some. The top ten clones hold approximately 1% of a sample with about 61,000 clones, approximately 90% of them seen once. This material consisted of peripheral blood, taken in the first trimester of pregnancy. The chain recombines TRBV9 with TRBJ2-1, with 7 positions matching TRBD1. This TCR derives from a female donor in good health, enrolled as a control in a pregnancy study. The CDR3 bases are TGTGCCAGCAGCACCCGGGACAGAGACAATGAGCAGTTCTTC. Translating it yields CASSTRDRDNEQFF.